What follows are 21 T cell receptor beta chains derived from one specimen sequenced in a study of liver allograft versus peripheral blood T cells. Whole-study context: Blood and transplanted-liver T cell receptor repertoires from recipients were compared.

TCRdb reprocessed the reads via MiXCR and lists one record per CDR3 protein. Among 2,000 to 3,000 distinct CDR3 sequences listed, approximately 15% were seen once. These receptors originate from a human patient who had a liver transplant. Some T cells here may be from the graft donor.

The CDR3, as DNA: TGTGCCAGCAGCATCCGGGACTATCCGTCTGCTGAGCAGTTCTTC. It codes for CASSIRDYPSAEQFF. V usage is TRBV9 and J usage is TRBJ2-1; 7 bases are shared with TRBD2. J was trimmed by 9 bases and V by 4 bases; bases with no gene match: 13. Germline V lookup: CDR1 SGDLS, CDR2 YYNGEE. This CDR3 contains 15 residues. The full variable domain, its missing parts supplied by reference TRBV9 and TRBJ2-1, is DSGVTQTPKHLITATGQRVTLRCSPRSGDLSVYWYQQSLDQGLQFLIQYYNGEERAKGNILERFSAQQFPDLHSELNLSSLELGDSALYFCASSIRDYPSAEQFFGPGTRLTVL.

This clonotype qualifies as medium-sized. The gene calls are TRBV18 and TRBJ1-1; D gene uncertain. CDR1 and CDR2 from the germline V gene are KGHSH and LQKENI. Trimming stripped 1 base from V and 1 base from J, with 4 bases between. The CDR3 has 13 amino acids. The CDR3 spells CASSPLSNTEAFF. The CDR3 DNA is TGTGCCAGCTCACCACTTTCGAACACTGAAGCTTTCTTT. Looking up the rest from reference TRBV18 and TRBJ1-1 gives the full variable domain: NAGVMQNPRHLVRRRGQEARLRCSPMKGHSHVYWYRQLPEEGLKFMVYLQKENIIDESGMPKERFSAEFPKEGPSILRIQQVVRGDSAAYFCASSPLSNTEAFFGQGTRLTVV.

This clonotype qualifies as medium-sized. This chain connects TRBV10-3 to TRBJ1-5; weak D call: TRBD1 (5 bases). There are 13 residues in the CDR3. The V gene's germline CDR1 is ENHRY and CDR2 SYGVKD. V gave up 8 bases and J gave up 7 bases, with 15 bases separating them. In DNA form, the CDR3 reads TGTGCCATCTGTGCAGGGATGGGACAGCCCCAGCATTTT. This codes for CAICAGMGQPQHF.

To note about this clonotype: One base away lies a much larger clone, so this may be a sequencing read error. The CDR3 spells CASRQTGEVNYGYTF. CDR3 nucleotide sequence: TGTGCCAGCAGGCAGACAGGAGAAGTTAACTATGGCTACACCTTC. The chain couples TRBV6-2 or TRBV6-3 to TRBJ1-2; D might be TRBD1 (6 bases). The germline V gene has CDR1 MNHEY and CDR2 SVGEGT. The CDR3 consists of 15 residues. V dropped 6 bases and J dropped 1 base, with 15 bases sitting between them.

By share, this clonotype counts as medium-sized (0.01 to 0.1%). The rearrangement links TRBV19 to TRBJ1-5; D unresolved. The germline V gene has CDR1 LNHDA and CDR2 SQIVND (reference sequence). CDR3 size: 15 residues. Trimming shortened V by 1 base and J by 0 bases, and 7 bases separated the two germline ends. The CDR3 loop is CASSIGRYSNQPQHF. CDR3 DNA: TGTGCCAGTAGTATAGGCAGATATAGCAATCAGCCCCAGCATTTT.

This clonotype is medium-sized (0.01 to 0.1%) in the sample. This chain connects TRBV6-6 to TRBJ1-2; D may be TRBD1 (5 bases). The ends were cut back, 0 bases at V and 7 bases at J, with 15 bases in the middle. Germline CDR1 MNHNY, CDR2 SVGAGI (reference sequence). The CDR3 has 15 residues. CDR3 in amino acids: CASSYSSQGRSGYTF. Here the CDR3 DNA reads TGTGCCAGCAGTTACTCGAGTCAGGGTAGGAGTGGCTACACCTTC.

V is TRBV20-1 and J is TRBJ1-6; TRBD1 matches at 9 bases. This CDR3 is built from 16 residues. From germline, CDR1 is DFQATT and CDR2 SNEGSKA (reference sequence). The junction had 9 bases not matched to a gene; V was cut back by 0 bases and J by 9 bases. The CDR3 nucleotides read TGCAGTGCTAGAGATCCCGGGACAGGGATGGGTTCACCCCTCCACTTT. This codes for CSARDPGTGMGSPLHF.

The chain has TRBV2 and TRBJ1-1; D is perhaps TRBD1 (5 bases). Per germline, CDR1 SNHLY and CDR2 FYNNEI. Deletions cut 6 bases from V and 3 bases from J, with 11 bases between. CDR3 length: 13 residues. This chain's CDR3 is CASRDGGDTEAFF. In DNA, the CDR3 is TGTGCCAGCAGGGATGGGGGGGACACTGAAGCTTTCTTT.

This clonotype counts as large. Here the CDR3 DNA reads TGTGCCAGCGGCCCAGGGTCTCGCTATGGCTACACCTTC. It encodes CASGPGSRYGYTF. The chain carries TRBV28 and TRBJ1-2; D perhaps matches TRBD1 (5 bases). Looked up from germline, CDR1 is MDHEN and CDR2 is SYDVKM. Trimming shortened V by 8 bases and J by 4 bases, and 14 bases separated the two germline ends. The CDR3 loop spans 13 amino acids.

The chain has TRBV19 and TRBJ1-1; TRBD1 agrees at 7 bases. The CDR3 is 14 amino acids. The ends lost 11 bases at V and 4 bases at J; junction bases unmatched: 13. Per the germline V gene, CDR1 is LNHDA and CDR2 is SQIVND (reference sequence). The CDR3 region is CAGWRGDRVTEAFF. CDR3 sequence (DNA): TGTGCCGGCTGGAGAGGGGACAGAGTCACTGAAGCTTTCTTT.

By share, this clonotype counts as medium-sized. The chain carries TRBV6-2 or TRBV6-3 and TRBJ1-1; D is unresolved. In germline, CDR1 is MNHEY, CDR2 SVGEGT. V was trimmed by 2 bases and J by 7 bases, leaving 8 bases between them. This CDR3 contains 12 residues. The CDR3 protein is CASSYRPLEAFF. The CDR3 DNA reads as TGTGCCAGCAGTTACCGGCCCCTTGAAGCTTTCTTT.

The chain carries TRBV6-1 and TRBJ2-7; D is ambiguous. This CDR3 has 13 amino acids. V shed 3 bases and J shed 1 base, with 7 bases lying between them. Germline lookup yields CDR1 MNHNS and CDR2 SASEGT. The CDR3: CASSDWDSYEQYV. DNA of the CDR3: TGTGCCAGCAGTGATTGGGATTCCTACGAGCAGTACGTC.

This clonotype qualifies as medium-sized. This sequence joins TRBV12-3 or TRBV12-4 and TRBJ1-1; a weak D match, TRBD1 (5 bases). V was pared by 3 bases and J by 10 bases, with 12 bases between. This CDR3 has 12 amino acids. The CDR3 coding sequence is TGTGCCAGCAGTTTGGGGACCTCGGGAGCTTTCTTT. This sequence encodes CASSLGTSGAFF.

This chain connects TRBV12-3 or TRBV12-4 to TRBJ1-2; possibly TRBD1 for D (6 bases). Trimming removed 7 bases from V and 8 bases from J, with 17 bases in between. The CDR3 extends over 13 amino acids. The DNA for the CDR3 is TGTGCCAGCATGAGAGGGGGAGGAGGAGGCTACACCTTC. Translation gives CASMRGGGGGYTF.

This clonotype is categorized as medium-sized. The rearrangement uses TRBV27 and TRBJ1-5; 8 bases line up with TRBD1. Germline V gene sequence: CDR1 MNHEY, CDR2 SMNVEV (reference sequence). CDR3 length: 18 residues. V was pared by 5 bases and J by 3 bases, with 15 bases of the junction left unmatched. CDR3 in amino acids: CASSPRGQGWSDNQPQHF. CDR3 bases: TGTGCCAGCAGTCCCCGCGGACAGGGATGGTCGGACAATCAGCCCCAGCATTTT.

The chain carries TRBV9 and TRBJ1-2; possible D gene TRBD1, 6 bases. The V end was cut by 1 base, the J end by 4 bases, with 14 bases between. The CDR3 consists of 15 residues. The V gene's germline CDR1 is SGDLS and CDR2 YYNGEE. In DNA form, the CDR3 reads TGTGCCAGCAGCGTAAAGGGGGATACTTCCTATGGCTACACCTTC. Translating gives CASSVKGDTSYGYTF.

This clonotype is judged large (0.1 to 1%). The J gene is TRBJ1-1, the V gene TRBV15; D is uncertain. Between the trimmed V and J ends, which lost 0 bases and 8 bases, there was a span of 10 bases. From germline, CDR1 is LNHNV and CDR2 YYDKDF (reference sequence). There are 13 residues in the CDR3. CDR3 sequence: CATSRDGGPEAFF. CDR3 bases: TGTGCCACCAGCAGAGATGGAGGTCCCGAAGCTTTCTTT.

This clonotype is a singleton in its sample. This sequence joins TRBV25-1 and TRBJ1-1; TRBD1 is a possible D gene (6 bases). Germline CDR1 MGHDK, CDR2 SYGVNS. The CDR3 has 13 amino acids. V was shortened by 2 bases and J by 10 bases, with 14 bases between the two germline ends. CDR3 in DNA: TGTGCCAGCAGTGAAAGTTTGGGGGCAGTAGCTTTCTTT. This gives the protein CASSESLGAVAFF. Full variable domain (missing parts from reference TRBV25-1 and TRBJ1-1): EADIYQTPRYLVIGTGKKITLECSQTMGHDKMYWYQQDPGMELHLIHYSYGVNSTEKGDLSSESTVSRIRTEHFPLTLESARPSHTSQYLCASSESLGAVAFFGQGTRLTVV.

The chain employs TRBV7-2 and TRBJ1-6; D is possibly TRBD1 (5 bases). The germline CDR1 and CDR2 sequences are SGHTA and FQGNSA. V lost 5 bases and J lost 4, with 15 bases in between. The CDR3 runs to 16 residues. For the CDR3, the DNA is TGTGCCAGCAGCCGGGAGGGGACGGGGTATAATTCACCCCTCCACTTT. Translation gives CASSREGTGYNSPLHF.

This clonotype is classed as medium-sized. V usage is TRBV28 and J usage is TRBJ1-5; D is undetermined. Per the germline V gene, CDR1 is MDHEN and CDR2 is SYDVKM. V was cut by 6 bases and J by 5 bases, with 5 bases left in between. The CDR3 loop spans 11 amino acids. In DNA form, the CDR3 reads TGTGCCAGCAGGTCCGATCAGCCCCAGCATTTT. It yields the protein CASRSDQPQHF.

This clonotype has more than one count but fewer than ten. The chain carries TRBV6-2 or TRBV6-3 and TRBJ1-2; possible D gene TRBD1, 6 bases. Germline-derived CDR1 and CDR2 are MNHEY and SVGEGT. This CDR3 is 14 amino acids long. Deletions cut 7 bases from V and 8 bases from J, with 20 bases between. CDR3: CASTRRGFQDGYTF. The CDR3 DNA sequence: TGTGCCAGCACTAGGAGGGGGTTTCAAGACGGCTACACCTTC.